This is a list of T cell receptor beta chains from one sample in a study of OX40 agonist ivuxolimab in advanced cancers. Repertoires were generated with immunoSEQ multiplex PCR, while TCRdb's copy carries only in-frame clones and drops some. This repertoire shows about 32,000 clones, roughly 79% found once; its top ten account for less than 25%. The specimen was CD4+ or CD8+ T cells sorted from blood, collected in a trial of the OX40 agonist ivuxolimab. These receptors originate from an adult with an advanced solid tumor such as melanoma, head and neck, liver or kidney cancer. Each CDR3 is given with its conserved first and last residue. A D gene is named only where the DNA matches it firmly. Clone size, where shown, is once, few, many, or a class for clones that have expanded.

clone_size j_call v_call d_call cdr3_nt cdr3_aa
NA TRBJ2-1 TRBV27 NA TGTGCCAGCAGGGTAACGCGGGGTTCTTACAATGAGCAGTTCTTC CASRVTRGSYNEQFF
NA TRBJ2-7 TRBV6-5 NA TGTGCCAGCAGTCTAACAGGTTACGAGCAGTACTTC CASSLTGYEQYF
few TRBJ2-5 TRBV5-4 NA TGTGCCAGCAGCTTGTATGTCGGCAGCCAAGAGACCCAGTACTTC CASSLYVGSQETQYF
few TRBJ2-5 TRBV7-2 NA TGTGCCAGCAGCTCCCCAGCAAGAGAGACCCAGTACTTC CASSSPARETQYF
few TRBJ2-7 TRBV6-1 NA TGTGCCAGCAGTGAAACTTTTTGGCAGTTAGGCGAGCAGTACTTC CASSETFWQLGEQYF
large TRBJ2-7 TRBV27 NA TGTGCCAGCACCAATCACCCGGGGACCTACGAGCAGTACTTC CASTNHPGTYEQYF
few TRBJ1-4 TRBV6-1 NA TGTGCCAGCAGGGCCTACAGGGAGATTGGCGAAAAACTGTTTTTT CASRAYREIGEKLFF
NA TRBJ2-7 TRBV28 TRBD1 TGTGCCAGCAGTTCACAGGGGACGACCTCCTACGAGCAGTACTTC CASSSQGTTSYEQYF
NA TRBJ2-7 TRBV5-1 NA TGCGCCAGCGGGACATCGTCCTACGAGCAGTACTTC CASGTSSYEQYF
NA TRBJ2-2 TRBV27 TRBD2 TGTGCCAGCAGTTTTTTTACGGGACTAGCGGGAGTAGGTGGCACCGGGGAGCTGTTTTTT CASSFFTGLAGVGGTGELFF
NA TRBJ1-5 TRBV19 NA TGTGCCAGTAGTATCTTACGGGCGGATCCCCCGAATCAGCCCCAGCATTTT CASSILRADPPNQPQHF
NA TRBJ2-7 TRBV6-5 NA TGTGCCAGCAGTTCCCCTTCTCCCTACGAGCAGTACTTC CASSSPSPYEQYF
NA TRBJ2-7 TRBV9 NA TGTGCCAGCAGCGGGTGGGAACCCTACGAGCAGTACTTC CASSGWEPYEQYF
once TRBJ1-4 TRBV28 NA TGTGCCAGCAGTTCGACGGGGAAGCAGACTAATGAAAAACTGTTTTTT CASSSTGKQTNEKLFF
NA TRBJ1-3 TRBV18 NA TGTGCCAGCTCACCACCGTCGGGGACCAGAAACACCATATATTTT CASSPPSGTRNTIYF
NA TRBJ1-1 TRBV28 TRBD1 TGTGCCAGCAGACCCTACAGGGGGATAAGGACTGAAGCTTTCTTT CASRPYRGIRTEAFF
few TRBJ2-7 TRBV6-5 TRBD1 TGTGCCAGCACCCCCGACAGGGGCCGAAACGAGCAGTACTTC CASTPDRGRNEQYF
NA TRBJ1-1 TRBV10-3 NA TGTGCCTCGCGTCTGGAGGGTCGAACTGAAGCTTTCTTT CASRLEGRTEAFF
NA TRBJ1-1 TRBV28 NA TGTGCCAGCCGACAGGCGAACACTGAAGCTTTCTTT CASRQANTEAFF
NA TRBJ2-3 TRBV11-2 NA TGTGCCAGCAGTTTAGGGGGAGATACGCAGTATTTT CASSLGGDTQYF
once TRBJ1-1 TRBV7-2 NA TGTGCCAGCAGCTTCGGCCCTTGGGGGGATGAAGCTTTCTTT CASSFGPWGDEAFF
NA TRBJ2-5 TRBV2 NA TGTGCCAGCGGGGAGGGGGTCTCCGTACAAGAGACCCAGTACTTC CASGEGVSVQETQYF
once TRBJ2-5 TRBV11-2 TRBD2 TGTGCCAGCACGGGGGGAAAGACCCAGTACTTC CASTGGKTQYF
NA TRBJ2-3 TRBV6-1 TRBD2 TGTGCCAGCAGTGTCTGGACTAGCGGGGCTGATACGCAGTATTTT CASSVWTSGADTQYF
NA TRBJ2-1 TRBV30 TRBD2 TGTGCCTGGACTAGCGGTGGCAATGAGCAGTTCTTC CAWTSGGNEQFF
NA TRBJ1-1 TRBV7-7 NA TGTGCTAGCAGCTTAACAGTGAACACTGAAGCTTTCTTT CASSLTVNTEAFF
NA TRBJ2-6 TRBV6-1 TRBD1 TGTGCCAGCAGTGAAGAAGACGGGACAGAATGGGGTTCTGGGGCCAACGTCCTGACTTTC CASSEEDGTEWGSGANVLTF
NA TRBJ1-4 TRBV6-1 NA TGTGCCAGCAGTTCCGGCGCCTCAGGGAGTGAAAAACTGTTTTTT CASSSGASGSEKLFF
few TRBJ1-2 TRBV27 NA TGTGCCAGCAGTTTAGGGTGGAACTATGGCTACACCTTC CASSLGWNYGYTF
NA TRBJ2-7 TRBV14 NA TGTGCCAGCAGCCAACAGGGAATCTACGAGCAGTACTTC CASSQQGIYEQYF
NA TRBJ2-3 TRBV29-1 TRBD1 TGCAGCGTTGCCGGGACAGGACACAACACAGATACGCAGTATTTT CSVAGTGHNTDTQYF
once TRBJ2-7 TRBV28 NA TGTGCCAGCAGCTTACTAGACGAGCAGTACTTC CASSLLDEQYF
NA TRBJ2-3 TRBV5-1 NA TGCGCCAGCAGCTTGACAGGACCTAACACAGATACGCAGTATTTT CASSLTGPNTDTQYF
medium-sized TRBJ2-3 TRBV19 NA TGTGCCAGTAGTATAGGAGGGTTCACAGATACGCAGTATTTT CASSIGGFTDTQYF
NA TRBJ1-2 TRBV27 TRBD1 TGTGCCAGCAGTCGGACAGGGAAGTCCTATGGCTACACCTTC CASSRTGKSYGYTF
NA TRBJ2-3 TRBV7-3 NA TGTGCCAGCAGCTTAGGAGGGGGCTATAGCACAGATACGCAGTATTTT CASSLGGGYSTDTQYF
NA TRBJ2-1 TRBV19 TRBD2 TGTGCCAGTATTTATCGAGCGGGACCTTACAATGAGCAGTTCTTC CASIYRAGPYNEQFF
NA TRBJ1-2 TRBV18 NA TGTGCCAGCTCACCGGAGCAGGGAGGACGTGGCTACACCTTC CASSPEQGGRGYTF
medium-sized TRBJ1-5 TRBV19 NA TGTGCCAGTCAGGATTCGACCCTTGAGGGCCAGCCCCAGCATTTT CASQDSTLEGQPQHF
NA TRBJ2-3 TRBV18 NA TGTGCCAGCTCACCGCAGGGCACAGATACGCAGTATTTT CASSPQGTDTQYF
NA TRBJ2-5 TRBV11-3 NA TGTGCCAGCAGCTTAGATCGAAGAGAGACCCAGTACTTC CASSLDRRETQYF
NA TRBJ2-7 TRBV15 TRBD1 TGTGCCACCAGCAGAGGGGGACAGGGCTACGAGCAGTACTTC CATSRGGQGYEQYF
NA TRBJ1-3 TRBV14 TRBD1 TGTGCCAGCAGCCACCTAGGACAGGGGGGAAACACCATATATTTT CASSHLGQGGNTIYF
NA TRBJ1-2 TRBV11-2 TRBD1 TGTGCCAGCAGCCCGGGACAGGAGTATGGCTACACCTTC CASSPGQEYGYTF
NA TRBJ1-2 TRBV6-6 TRBD1 TGTGCCAGCAGTTGGGACAGGGAGGTTGGCTACACCTTC CASSWDREVGYTF
NA TRBJ1-5 TRBV19 NA TGTGCCAGTAGTATTGGCAATCAGCCCCAGCATTTT CASSIGNQPQHF